Below, 2 T cell receptor beta chains from the same sample are listed, as sequenced in a study of beta chain features in type 1 diabetes. Reverse transcription of all isolated RNA meant that expressed TCRB transcripts were sequenced. The table came from immunoSEQ multiplex PCR; TCRdb's copy has only in-frame clones and leaves some out. Among roughly 150,000 clones listed, about 9.1% were seen once. Sequences were obtained from central memory CD4+ T cells from blood. The source of these receptors is a woman between 18 and 30 years old in good health.

As concerns this clone: The sample holds other DNA sequences that translate to the same CDR3. This chain links TRBV2 with TRBJ2-3, with 9 positions matching TRBD2. This CDR3 comprises 15 residues. The germline CDR1 and CDR2 sequences are SNHLY and FYNNEI. The ends lost 5 bases at V and 0 bases at J; junction bases unmatched: 3. The CDR3, as DNA: TGTGCCAGCAGTCGAACTAGCGGGAGCACAGATACGCAGTATTTT. Its translation is CASSRTSGSTDTQYF.

This clone was recorded a few times. This sequence joins TRBV10-3 and TRBJ1-2; possibly TRBD1 for D (6 bases). CDR3 length: 15 residues. From germline, CDR1 is ENHRY and CDR2 SYGVKD. Trimming left V 0 bases short and J 0 bases short, with 8 bases between. In nucleotides, the CDR3 is TGTGCCATCAGTGAGTCCGCAGGGGCTAACTATGGCTACACCTTC. Translating gives CAISESAGANYGYTF.